A single sample is the source of the 21 T cell receptor beta chains below, sequenced in a study of shared clonotypes between healthy human individuals. Profiled with immunoSEQ multiplex PCR; TCRdb holds only in-frame clones, not every one. Among some 1,400,000 clones, around 97% were seen once, and the ten largest hold 1% to 1.5%. The sample consisted of naive CD4+ T cells sorted from blood. Subset described: CD45RA+ positively selected. Every receptor here comes from a man under 40 in good health.

This chain connects TRBV18 to TRBJ2-7; 9 bases fit TRBD1. Germline values: CDR1 KGHSH, CDR2 LQKENI. CDR3 size: 14 residues. With V trimmed by 3 bases and J by 4 bases, 4 bases remained unmatched. Here the CDR3 DNA reads TGTGCCAGCTCACCTGACAGGGGGAGTTACGAGCAGTACTTC. This codes for CASSPDRGSYEQYF.

This clone was counted once. V is TRBV4-1 and J is TRBJ2-5; 9 bases fit TRBD2. V gave up 2 bases and J gave up 5 bases; unmatched junction bases: 12. The CDR3 contains 17 residues. Per germline, CDR1 MGHRA and CDR2 YSYEKL. CDR3 residues: CASSQSRLADLGETQYF. CDR3 coding DNA: TGCGCCAGCAGCCAAAGCCGACTAGCGGATCTCGGGGAGACCCAGTACTTC.

The chain carries TRBV28 and TRBJ1-3; D not resolved. With 3 bases removed from V and 1 base from J, the gap between germline ends came to 7 bases. The CDR3 covers 14 residues. Germline values: CDR1 MDHEN, CDR2 SYDVKM. CDR3 region: CASSFTDSGNTIYF. The DNA for the CDR3 is TGTGCCAGCAGTTTCACGGATTCTGGAAACACCATATATTTT.

This chain links TRBV5-8 with TRBJ2-3; perhaps TRBD1 as D (6 bases). V lost 5 bases and J 5 bases, leaving 15 bases between the germline ends. Germline CDR1 is SGHTS and CDR2 is YDEGEE. The CDR3 sequence is 14 residues long. The CDR3 loop is CASRYRVLKDTQYF. In DNA, the CDR3 is TGTGCCAGCAGGTACAGGGTCCTCAAAGATACGCAGTATTTT.

V usage is TRBV4-1 and J usage is TRBJ2-5; maybe TRBD2 (6 bases). CDR3 size: 16 residues. Germline V CDR1 and CDR2: MGHRA, YSYEKL. V was cut by 3 bases and J by 2 bases, with 16 bases left in between. The CDR3 DNA follows: TGCGCCAGCAGCCATGGCCTTGGACTATGGCAAGAGACCCAGTACTTC. Protein: CASSHGLGLWQETQYF.

The rearrangement joins TRBV6-6 to TRBJ1-4, with D possibly matching TRBD1 (5 bases). Germline CDR1 is MNHNY and CDR2 is SVGAGI (reference sequence). The CDR3 covers 15 residues. With 4 bases removed from V and 3 bases from J, the gap between germline ends came to 12 bases. For the CDR3, the DNA is TGTGCCAGCAGTTCCCAGGGCGGGGCTAATGAAAAACTGTTTTTT. Residues: CASSSQGGANEKLFF.

The V call is TRBV2, the J call TRBJ1-5, with 9 bases identical to TRBD1. This CDR3 is built from 17 residues. V was pared by 4 bases and J by 7 bases, with 14 bases of the junction left unmatched. The V gene's germline CDR1 is SNHLY and CDR2 FYNNEI. CDR3 amino acids: CASSAAGTGFLGQPQHF. For the CDR3, the DNA is TGTGCCAGCAGTGCTGCCGGGACAGGGTTTCTCGGCCAGCCCCAGCATTTT. Complete variable domain (other parts from reference TRBV2 and TRBJ1-5): EPEVTQTPSHQVTQMGQEVILRCVPISNHLYFYWYRQILGQKVEFLVSFYNNEISEKSEIFDDQFSVERPDGSNFTLKIRSTKLEDSAMYFCASSAAGTGFLGQPQHFGDGTRLSIL.

This chain links TRBV6-1 with TRBJ1-5; D is unresolved. Germline values: CDR1 MNHNS, CDR2 SASEGT. The V gene lost 1 base and the J gene lost 1 base, with 8 bases spanning the gap. CDR3 length equals 15 residues. CDR3 nucleotides: TGTGCCAGCAGTGAAGAAGGGTGGAGCAATCAGCCCCAGCATTTT. As protein: CASSEEGWSNQPQHF.

The rearrangement links TRBV18 to TRBJ1-4, with 7 nucleotides matching TRBD1. This CDR3 spans 17 amino acids. Trimming removed 3 bases from V and 3 bases from J; junction bases left unmatched: 10. The germline V gene has CDR1 KGHSH and CDR2 LQKENI. The CDR3 DNA reads TGTGCCAGCTCACCGATGGGACAGCTTATCTCTAATGAAAAACTGTTTTTT. This gives the protein CASSPMGQLISNEKLFF.

The gene calls are TRBV6-5 and TRBJ2-7; 13 bases are shared with TRBD2. This CDR3 contains 16 residues. The ends lost 4 bases at V and 2 bases at J; junction bases unmatched: 5. Germline CDR1 reads MNHEY; CDR2 reads SVGAGI. CDR3 region: CASSSSGLAGAYEQYF. As DNA, the CDR3 is TGTGCCAGCAGTTCCTCCGGACTAGCGGGGGCCTACGAGCAGTACTTC.

The V gene is TRBV5-4, the J gene TRBJ1-2; no reliable D call. The CDR3 runs to 17 residues. Trimming left V 1 base short and J 0 bases short, with 16 bases between. Germline loops: CDR1 SGHNT, CDR2 YYREEE (reference sequence). CDR3 residues: CASSLPKGRETNYGYTF. CDR3 in DNA: TGTGCCAGCAGCTTGCCGAAAGGTCGGGAAACTAACTATGGCTACACCTTC.

V gene TRBV6-6 combines with J gene TRBJ1-2, with a tentative D call TRBD1 (5 bases). Trimming removed 5 bases at V and 8 bases at J, with 21 bases between. The CDR3 extends over 15 amino acids. Looked up from germline, CDR1 is MNHNY and CDR2 is SVGAGI (reference sequence). The CDR3 DNA sequence: TGTGCCAGCAGTACCGGGGCAGCCGGGATGAGCGGCTACACCTTC. Amino acid sequence: CASSTGAAGMSGYTF.

This clone was found once. The sample has other DNA sequences that encode this CDR3 too. The chain couples TRBV7-3 to TRBJ2-5; D unclear. V dropped 2 bases and J dropped 5 bases, with 9 bases sitting between them. CDR1 is SGHTA, CDR2 FQGTGA, per germline. The CDR3 totals 13 residues. The CDR3 region has the DNA TGTGCCAGCAGCTTAGGGGTGGGGGAGACCCAGTACTTC. It translates to CASSLGVGETQYF.

V and J are TRBV10-2 and TRBJ2-3; TRBD2 matches at 11 bases. Germline CDR1 reads WSHSY; CDR2 reads SAAADI. The CDR3 totals 15 residues. V lost 6 bases, J lost 1 base, and 3 bases stayed unmatched. The CDR3 bases are TGCGCCAGCAGCCCGACTAGCGGGGGCACAGATACGCAGTATTTT. Translated: CASSPTSGGTDTQYF.

The gene calls are TRBV18 and TRBJ1-2; the D gene is possibly TRBD1 (5 bases). This CDR3 spans 15 amino acids. The germline V and J ends were trimmed by 0 bases and 12 bases, with 20 bases remaining between them. Germline lookup yields CDR1 KGHSH and CDR2 LQKENI. CDR3 bases: TGTGCCAGCTCACCACCGACCACGGGACGATTTTGGGACACCTTC. Its translation is CASSPPTTGRFWDTF. Supplemented by reference TRBV18 and TRBJ1-2, the full variable domain reads NAGVMQNPRHLVRRRGQEARLRCSPMKGHSHVYWYRQLPEEGLKFMVYLQKENIIDESGMPKERFSAEFPKEGPSILRIQQVVRGDSAAYFCASSPPTTGRFWDTFGSGTRLTVV.

CDR3 region: CASSSGQGDNSNQPQHF. CDR3 sequence (DNA): TGCGCCAGCAGCTCGGGACAGGGGGACAATAGCAATCAGCCCCAGCATTTT. V usage is TRBV5-1 and J usage is TRBJ1-5; 11 nucleotides align to TRBD1. The CDR3 totals 17 residues. CDR1 SGHRS and CDR2 YFSETQ come from the germline V gene. V trimming: 3 bases; J trimming: 0 bases; junction bases outside the gene matches: 5.

J is TRBJ2-1 and V is TRBV18; D gene ambiguous. V lost 2 bases, J lost 12 bases, and 8 bases lay in between. Germline V gives CDR1 KGHSH, CDR2 LQKENI. CDR3 length: 11 residues. The DNA of the CDR3 is TGTGCCAGCTCACCAGGGGTAGGGCAGTTCTTC. It codes for CASSPGVGQFF.

This clone has a handful of counts. The chain recombines TRBV19 with TRBJ1-5; tentatively, D is TRBD1 (5 bases). Trimming removed 1 base from V and 3 bases from J, with 10 bases in between. CDR3 length: 15 residues. CDR1 LNHDA and CDR2 SQIVND come from the germline V gene (reference sequence). CDR3 DNA: TGTGCCAGTAGTATAGTGGGACTGTCCAATCAGCCCCAGCATTTT. It encodes CASSIVGLSNQPQHF.

The V and J genes are TRBV11-2 and TRBJ2-1, with 11 positions matching TRBD2. Germline lookup yields CDR1 SGHAT and CDR2 FQNNGV. The CDR3 has 15 amino acids. The V segment lost 5 bases and the J segment 6 bases; nucleotides outside the gene matches: 6. CDR3 sequence: CASSKNSGRVNEQFF. The CDR3 DNA reads TGTGCCAGCAGCAAGAATAGCGGGAGGGTCAATGAGCAGTTCTTC.

V gene TRBV10-1 combines with J gene TRBJ2-2; D remains unclear. The germline V gene has CDR1 WNHNN and CDR2 SYGVQD (reference sequence). Trimming shortened V by 6 bases and J by 8 bases, and 10 bases separated the two germline ends. This CDR3 is built from 12 residues. CDR3: CASREAGGELFF. As DNA, the CDR3 is TGCGCCAGCAGGGAAGCCGGTGGGGAGCTGTTTTTT.

The chain combines TRBV19 with TRBJ2-7, with D hard to call. Trimming pared 6 bases from V and 3 bases from J, leaving 15 bases between. Looked up from germline, CDR1 is LNHDA and CDR2 is SQIVND (reference sequence). The CDR3 is made up of 14 amino acids. The CDR3 nucleotides are TGTGCCAGTAGAGACGCCGGACGGCGCTACGAGCAGTACTTC. As protein: CASRDAGRRYEQYF.